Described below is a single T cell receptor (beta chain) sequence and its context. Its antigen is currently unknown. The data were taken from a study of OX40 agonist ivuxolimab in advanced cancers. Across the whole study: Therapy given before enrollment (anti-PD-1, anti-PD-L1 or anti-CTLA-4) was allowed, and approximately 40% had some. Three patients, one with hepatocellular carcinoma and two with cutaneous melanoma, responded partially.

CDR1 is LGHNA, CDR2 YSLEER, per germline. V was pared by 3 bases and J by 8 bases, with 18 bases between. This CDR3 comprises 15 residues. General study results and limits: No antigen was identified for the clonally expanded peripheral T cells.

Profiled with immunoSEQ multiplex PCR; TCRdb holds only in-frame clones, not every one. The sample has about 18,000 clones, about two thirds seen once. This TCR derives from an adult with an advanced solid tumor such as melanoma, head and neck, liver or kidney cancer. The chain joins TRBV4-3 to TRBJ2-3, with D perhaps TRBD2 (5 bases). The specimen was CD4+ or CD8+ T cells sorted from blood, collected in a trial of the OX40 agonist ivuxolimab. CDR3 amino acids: CASSQDYPDAGTQYF. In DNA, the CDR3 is TGCGCCAGCAGCCAGGATTATCCCGACGCGGGTACGCAGTATTTT.